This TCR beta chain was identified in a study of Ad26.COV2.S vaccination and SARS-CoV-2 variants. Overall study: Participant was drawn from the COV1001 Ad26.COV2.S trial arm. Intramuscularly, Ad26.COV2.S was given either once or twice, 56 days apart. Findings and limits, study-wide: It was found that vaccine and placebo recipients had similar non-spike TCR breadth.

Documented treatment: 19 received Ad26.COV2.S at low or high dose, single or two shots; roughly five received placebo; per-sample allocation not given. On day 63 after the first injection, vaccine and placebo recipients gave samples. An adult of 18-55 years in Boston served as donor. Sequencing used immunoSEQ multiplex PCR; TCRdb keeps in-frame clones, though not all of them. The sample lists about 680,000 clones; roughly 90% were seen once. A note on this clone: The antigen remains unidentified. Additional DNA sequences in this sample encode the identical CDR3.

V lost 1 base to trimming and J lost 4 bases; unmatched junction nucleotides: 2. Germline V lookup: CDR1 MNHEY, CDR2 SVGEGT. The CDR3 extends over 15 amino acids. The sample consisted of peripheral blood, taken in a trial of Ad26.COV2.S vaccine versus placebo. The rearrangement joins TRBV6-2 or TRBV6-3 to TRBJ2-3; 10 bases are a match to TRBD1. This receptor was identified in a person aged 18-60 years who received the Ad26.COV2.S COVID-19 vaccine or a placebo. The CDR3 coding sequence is TGTGCCAGCAGTTACTTCGGACAGGGGGCAGATACGCAGTATTTT. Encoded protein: CASSYFGQGADTQYF.